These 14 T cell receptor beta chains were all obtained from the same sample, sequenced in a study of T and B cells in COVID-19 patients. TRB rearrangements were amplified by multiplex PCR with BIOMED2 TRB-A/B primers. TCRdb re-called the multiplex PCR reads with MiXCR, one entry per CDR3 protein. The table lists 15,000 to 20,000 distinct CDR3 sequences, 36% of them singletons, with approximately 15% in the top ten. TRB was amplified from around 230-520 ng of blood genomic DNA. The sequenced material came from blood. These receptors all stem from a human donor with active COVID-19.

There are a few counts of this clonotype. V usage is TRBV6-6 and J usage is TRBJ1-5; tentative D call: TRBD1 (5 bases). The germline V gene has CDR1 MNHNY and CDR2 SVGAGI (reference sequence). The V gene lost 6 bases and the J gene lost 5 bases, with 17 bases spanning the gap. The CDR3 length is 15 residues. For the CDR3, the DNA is TGTGCCAGCAGGGTGGGACTGGGGGGAGATCAGCCCCAGCATTTT. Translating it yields CASRVGLGGDQPQHF.

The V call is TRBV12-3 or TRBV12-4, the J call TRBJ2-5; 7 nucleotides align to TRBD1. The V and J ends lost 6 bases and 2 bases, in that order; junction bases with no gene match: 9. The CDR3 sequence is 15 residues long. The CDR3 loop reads CASRKVGTEQETQYF. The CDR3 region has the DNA TGTGCCAGCAGGAAGGTCGGGACAGAACAAGAGACCCAGTACTTC.

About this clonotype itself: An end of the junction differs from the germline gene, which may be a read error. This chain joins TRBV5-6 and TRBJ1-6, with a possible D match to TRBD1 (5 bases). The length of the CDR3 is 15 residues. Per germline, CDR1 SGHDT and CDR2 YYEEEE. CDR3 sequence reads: CASSNAGSTNSPLHF. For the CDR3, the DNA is TGCGCCAGCAGCAACGCAGGGAGCACTAATTCACCCCTCCACTTT.

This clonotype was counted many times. The CDR3 sequence is CASRAGTAGGSEQFF. In DNA form, the CDR3 reads TGTGCCAGCAGGGCCGGGACGGCTGGAGGGAGTGAGCAGTTCTTC. The chain carries TRBV6-1 and TRBJ2-1, with D tentatively TRBD2 (6 bases). The CDR3 has 15 residues. The V gene lost 6 bases and the J gene lost 9 bases, with 21 bases spanning the gap. CDR1 is MNHNS and CDR2 is SASEGT in the germline V gene.

The CDR3 spells CASSWADTQYF. DNA for the CDR3: TGTGCCAGCAGTTGGGCAGATACGCAGTATTTT. This chain links TRBV14 with TRBJ2-3, with D hard to call. The V and J ends lost 6 bases and 4 bases respectively, with 5 bases between them. This CDR3 contains 11 residues. In germline, CDR1 is SGHDN, CDR2 FVKESK.

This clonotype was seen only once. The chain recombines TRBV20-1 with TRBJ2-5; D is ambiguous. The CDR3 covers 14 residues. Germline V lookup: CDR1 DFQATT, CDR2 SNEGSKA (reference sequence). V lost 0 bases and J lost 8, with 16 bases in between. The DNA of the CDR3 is TGCAGTGCTAGAGATGGTGGCAGCCAAGGTACCCAGTACTTC. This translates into CSARDGGSQGTQYF.

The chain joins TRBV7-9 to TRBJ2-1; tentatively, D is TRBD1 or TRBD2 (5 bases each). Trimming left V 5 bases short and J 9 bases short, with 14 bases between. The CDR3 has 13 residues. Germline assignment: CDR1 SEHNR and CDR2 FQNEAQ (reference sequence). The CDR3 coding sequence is TGTGCCAGCAGCCCGAGGGGAGTCGGTGAGCAGTTCTTC. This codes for CASSPRGVGEQFF.

The CDR3 DNA sequence: TGTGCCAGCGGTGGGAGGGGCGGCACTGAAGCTTTCTTT. It yields the protein CASGGRGGTEAFF. The chain combines TRBV7-4 with TRBJ1-1, with a tentative D call TRBD1 (5 bases). The CDR3 totals 13 residues. V lost 8 bases and J lost 4, with 14 bases in between. Germline loops: CDR1 SGHVT, CDR2 SQSDAQ. The complete variable domain, with remaining parts taken from reference TRBV7-4 and TRBJ1-1, reads GAGVSQSPRYKVAKRGRDVALRCDSISGHVTLYWYRQTLGQGSEVLTYSQSDAQRDKSGRPSGRFSAERPERSVSTLKIQRTEQGDSAVYLCASGGRGGTEAFFGQGTRLTVV.

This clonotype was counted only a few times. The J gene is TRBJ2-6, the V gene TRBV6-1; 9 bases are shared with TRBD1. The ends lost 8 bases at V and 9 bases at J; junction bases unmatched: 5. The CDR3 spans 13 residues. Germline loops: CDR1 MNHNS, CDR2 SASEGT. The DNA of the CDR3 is TGTGCCAGCGGACAGGGGTCTTACAACGTCCTGACTTTC. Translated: CASGQGSYNVLTF.

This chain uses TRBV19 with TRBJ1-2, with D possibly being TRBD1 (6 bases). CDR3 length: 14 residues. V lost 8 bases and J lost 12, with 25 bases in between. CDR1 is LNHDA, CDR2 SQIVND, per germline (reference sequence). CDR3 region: CASWGDRTDGGHTF. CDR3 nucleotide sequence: TGTGCCAGTTGGGGTGACAGGACAGATGGGGGCCACACCTTC.

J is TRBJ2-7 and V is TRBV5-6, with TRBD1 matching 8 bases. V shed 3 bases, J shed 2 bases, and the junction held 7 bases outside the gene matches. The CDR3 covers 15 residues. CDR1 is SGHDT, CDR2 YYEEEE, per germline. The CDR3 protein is CASSWTGTGPYEQYF. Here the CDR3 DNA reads TGTGCCAGCAGCTGGACCGGGACAGGACCCTACGAGCAGTACTTC.

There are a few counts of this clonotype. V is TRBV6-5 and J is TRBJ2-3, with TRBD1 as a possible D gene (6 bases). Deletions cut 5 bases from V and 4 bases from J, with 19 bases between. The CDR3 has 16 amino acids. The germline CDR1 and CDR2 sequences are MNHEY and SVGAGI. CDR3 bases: TGTGCCAGCAGTGCCTTGGGACATTCCAAAGCAGATACGCAGTATTTT. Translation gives CASSALGHSKADTQYF.

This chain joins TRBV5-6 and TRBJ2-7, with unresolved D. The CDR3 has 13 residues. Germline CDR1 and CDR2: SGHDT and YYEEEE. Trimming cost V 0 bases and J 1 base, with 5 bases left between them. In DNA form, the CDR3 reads TGTGCCAGCAGCTTGGCACAGTCCTACGAGCAGTACGTC. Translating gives CASSLAQSYEQYV.

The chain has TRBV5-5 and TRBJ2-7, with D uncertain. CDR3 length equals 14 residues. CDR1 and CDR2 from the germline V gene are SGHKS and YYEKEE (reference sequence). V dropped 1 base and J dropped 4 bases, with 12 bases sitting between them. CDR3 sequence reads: CASSLSPSPYEQYF. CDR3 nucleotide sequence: TGTGCCAGCAGCTTGTCACCCTCCCCGTACGAGCAGTACTTC.